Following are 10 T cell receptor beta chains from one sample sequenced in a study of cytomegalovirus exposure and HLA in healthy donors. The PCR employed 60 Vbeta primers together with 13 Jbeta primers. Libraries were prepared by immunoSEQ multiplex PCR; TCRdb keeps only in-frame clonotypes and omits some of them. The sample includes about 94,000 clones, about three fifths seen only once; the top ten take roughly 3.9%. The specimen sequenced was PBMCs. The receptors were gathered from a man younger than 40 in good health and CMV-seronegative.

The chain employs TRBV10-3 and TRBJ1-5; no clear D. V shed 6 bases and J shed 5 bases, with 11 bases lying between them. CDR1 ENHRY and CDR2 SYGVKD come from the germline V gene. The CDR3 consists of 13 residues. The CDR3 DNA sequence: TGTGCCATCAGCGGCGCGGAGCATCAGCCCCAGCATTTT. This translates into CAISGAEHQPQHF.

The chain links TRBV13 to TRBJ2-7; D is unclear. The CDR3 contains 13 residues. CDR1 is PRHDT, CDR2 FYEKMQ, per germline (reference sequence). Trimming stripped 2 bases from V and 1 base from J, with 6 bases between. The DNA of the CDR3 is TGTGCCAGCAGCTTATCCCCATCCTACGAGCAGTACTTC. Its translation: CASSLSPSYEQYF.

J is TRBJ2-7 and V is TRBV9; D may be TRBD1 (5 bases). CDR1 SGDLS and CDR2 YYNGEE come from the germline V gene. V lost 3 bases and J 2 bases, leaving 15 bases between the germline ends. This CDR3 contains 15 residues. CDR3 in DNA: TGTGCCAGCAGCGCGTTCGTGGACATAGCCTACGAGCAGTACTTC. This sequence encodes CASSAFVDIAYEQYF.

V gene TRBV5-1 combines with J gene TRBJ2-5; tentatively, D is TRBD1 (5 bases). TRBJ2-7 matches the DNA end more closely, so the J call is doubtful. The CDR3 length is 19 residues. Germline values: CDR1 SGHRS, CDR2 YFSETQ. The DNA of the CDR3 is TGCGCCAGCAGCTTGGCTCTAAGTACCGGAACAGGATACTCCTACGAGCAGTACTTC. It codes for CASSLALSTGTGYSYEQYF.

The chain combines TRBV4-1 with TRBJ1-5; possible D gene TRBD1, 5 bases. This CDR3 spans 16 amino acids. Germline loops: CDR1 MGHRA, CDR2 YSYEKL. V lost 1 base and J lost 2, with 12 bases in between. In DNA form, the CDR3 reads TGCGCCAGCAGCCAAGGGAGGGGAAAGGGCAATCAGCCCCAGCATTTT. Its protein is CASSQGRGKGNQPQHF.

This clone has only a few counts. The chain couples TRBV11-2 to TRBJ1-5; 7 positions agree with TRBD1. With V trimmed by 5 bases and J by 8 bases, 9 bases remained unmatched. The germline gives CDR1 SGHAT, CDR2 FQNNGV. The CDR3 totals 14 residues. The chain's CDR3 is CASSHPGGHKPQHF. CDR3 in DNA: TGTGCCAGCAGCCACCCAGGGGGGCATAAGCCCCAGCATTTT.

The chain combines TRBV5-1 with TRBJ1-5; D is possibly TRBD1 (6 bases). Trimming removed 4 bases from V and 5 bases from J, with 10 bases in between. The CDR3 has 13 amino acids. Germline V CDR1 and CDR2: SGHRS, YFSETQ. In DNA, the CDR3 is TGCGCCAGCAGCGGACAGCCTGATCAGCCCCAGCATTTT. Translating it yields CASSGQPDQPQHF. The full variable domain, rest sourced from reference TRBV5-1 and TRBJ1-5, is KAGVTQTPRYLIKTRGQQVTLSCSPISGHRSVSWYQQTPGQGLQFLFEYFSETQRNKGNFPGRFSGRQFSNSRSEMNVSTLELGDSALYLCASSGQPDQPQHFGDGTRLSIL.

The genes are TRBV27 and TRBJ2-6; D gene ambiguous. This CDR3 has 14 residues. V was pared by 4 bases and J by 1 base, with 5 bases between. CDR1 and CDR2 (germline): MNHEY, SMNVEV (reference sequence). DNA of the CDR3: TGTGCCAGCAGTTCCTCTTCTGGGGCCAACGTCCTGACTTTC. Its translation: CASSSSSGANVLTF.

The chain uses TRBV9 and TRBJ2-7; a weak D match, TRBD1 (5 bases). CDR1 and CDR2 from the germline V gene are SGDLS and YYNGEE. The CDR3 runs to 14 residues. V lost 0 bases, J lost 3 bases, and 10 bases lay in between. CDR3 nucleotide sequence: TGTGCCAGCAGCGTAGCTGGGGCCGGCTACGAGCAGTACTTC. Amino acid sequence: CASSVAGAGYEQYF. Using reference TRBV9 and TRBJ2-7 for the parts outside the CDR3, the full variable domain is DSGVTQTPKHLITATGQRVTLRCSPRSGDLSVYWYQQSLDQGLQFLIQYYNGEERAKGNILERFSAQQFPDLHSELNLSSLELGDSALYFCASSVAGAGYEQYFGPGTRLTVT.

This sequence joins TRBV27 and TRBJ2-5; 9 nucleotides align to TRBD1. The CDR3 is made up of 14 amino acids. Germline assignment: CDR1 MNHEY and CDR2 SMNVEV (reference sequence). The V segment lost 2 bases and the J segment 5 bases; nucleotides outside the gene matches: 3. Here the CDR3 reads CASSLGTGWETQYF. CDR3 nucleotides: TGTGCCAGCAGTTTAGGGACAGGGTGGGAGACCCAGTACTTC.